A single sample is the source of the 10 T cell receptor beta chains below, sequenced in a study of T cells in Graves' hyperthyroidism and ophthalmopathy. Amplification of TCR beta CDR3 regions used RNA as the template. A set of HTBI primers served as the primers for a first-round RT-PCR of the TCR CDR3. TCRdb analysed the multiplex PCR reads with MiXCR anew, one entry per CDR3 protein. Here the sample spans fewer than 750,000 distinct CDR3 sequences, 40% to 55% being singletons. The sample comprised peripheral blood or thyroid tissue (not recorded which). These receptors all come from a woman aged 18 to 35 with Graves' hyperthyroidism.

Many counts were recorded for this clonotype. The chain is built from TRBV5-1 and TRBJ1-2, with unresolved D. V lost 1 base and J lost 4, with 8 bases in between. The germline V gene has CDR1 SGHRS and CDR2 YFSETQ. The CDR3 is made up of 13 amino acids. In DNA form, the CDR3 reads TGCGCCAGCAGCTTGAGGGAGCCCTATGGCTACACCTTC. This encodes CASSLREPYGYTF.

This clonotype has at least ten counts. V gene TRBV20-1 combines with J gene TRBJ1-1, with a possible D match to TRBD1 (6 bases). Trimming removed 6 bases at V and 1 base at J, with 18 bases between. CDR1 is DFQATT, CDR2 SNEGSKA, per germline (reference sequence). The CDR3 covers 15 residues. The CDR3 DNA is TGCAGTGCCCGTCCAGACAGGTCGGAGAACACTGAAGCTTTCTTT. Translating it yields CSARPDRSENTEAFF.

V usage is TRBV7-2 and J usage is TRBJ1-6, with D perhaps matching TRBD1 (5 bases). The germline CDR1 and CDR2 sequences are SGHTA and FQGNSA. The CDR3 consists of 14 residues. V was clipped by 4 bases and J by 6 bases, with 10 bases between them. The CDR3 sequence is CASSYGHFNSPLHF. CDR3 bases: TGTGCCAGCAGCTACGGACACTTTAATTCACCCCTCCACTTT.

This clonotype was observed a few times. The chain recombines TRBV20-1 with TRBJ2-7; perhaps TRBD2 as D (5 bases). The end of the DNA fits TRBJ2-1 better, so the J call may be wrong. Per the germline V gene, CDR1 is DFQATT and CDR2 is SNEGSKA (reference sequence). The CDR3 spans 11 residues. CDR3 nucleotides: TGCAGTGAGCTAGCCGTCGATGAGCAGTTCTTC. Protein sequence: CSELAVDEQFF.

V gene TRBV29-1 combines with J gene TRBJ2-5, with 7 bases matching TRBD2. In germline, CDR1 is SQVTM, CDR2 ANQGSEA. The V and J ends lost 8 bases and 3 bases, in that order; junction bases with no gene match: 9. The CDR3 runs to 13 residues. The CDR3 DNA is TGCAGCTTAGTAAGGCTAGCGGAAGAGACCCAGTACTTC. It yields the protein CSLVRLAEETQYF. The full variable domain, in which reference TRBV29-1 and TRBJ2-5 provide the parts outside the CDR3, is SAVISQKPSRDICQRGTSLTIQCQVDSQVTMMFWYRQQPGQSLTLIATANQGSEATYESGFVIDKFPISRPNLTFSTLTVSNMSPEDSSIYLCSLVRLAEETQYFGPGTRLLVL.

The table lists this clonotype with many counts. The gene calls are TRBV4-3 and TRBJ1-1, with no clear D. Between the trimmed V and J ends, which lost 4 bases and 0 bases, there was a span of 12 bases. Germline values: CDR1 LGHNA, CDR2 YSLEER. The CDR3 has 15 amino acids. CDR3 amino acids: CASSPQARLNTEAFF. The CDR3 bases are TGCGCCAGCAGCCCCCAAGCGAGGCTGAACACTGAAGCTTTCTTT.

There are a few counts of this clonotype. The V gene is TRBV12-3 or TRBV12-4, the J gene TRBJ2-2, with D perhaps TRBD1 or TRBD2 (6 bases each). This CDR3 contains 20 residues. V lost 6 bases to trimming and J lost 6 bases, with 32 bases between them. CDR3 loop: CASSSRFPFTGRRGAGELFF. The CDR3 DNA follows: TGTGCCAGCAGCTCCCGGTTCCCTTTTACAGGGCGGCGGGGCGCCGGGGAGCTGTTTTTT.

This clonotype was found once. The chain is built from TRBV27 and TRBJ2-7; TRBD2 agrees at 7 bases. J lost 9 bases, V lost 3 bases, and 11 bases had no gene match. Germline V gene data show CDR1 as MNHEY and CDR2 as SMNVEV (reference sequence). The CDR3 contains 14 residues. As DNA, the CDR3 is TGTGCCAGCAGTTTTGTGCGGGAGCGGAATACGCAGTACTTC. Its translation: CASSFVRERNTQYF.

This clonotype was counted at least ten times. The J gene is TRBJ1-1, the V gene TRBV12-3 or TRBV12-4; 8 bases agree with TRBD1. The V segment lost 6 bases and the J segment 3 bases; nucleotides outside the gene matches: 3. The CDR3 covers 13 residues. CDR3 sequence (DNA): TGTGCCAGCAGAATCAGGGGGCACACTGAAGCTTTCTTT. Protein product: CASRIRGHTEAFF.

The chain recombines TRBV7-3 with TRBJ2-7; no firm D call. This CDR3 contains 13 residues. Germline V gene data show CDR1 as SGHTA and CDR2 as FQGTGA. Between the trimmed V and J ends, which lost 5 bases and 7 bases, there was a span of 15 bases. CDR3 DNA sequence: TGTGCCAGCAGCCACGACCAGTACAATGAGCAGTACTTC. This gives the protein CASSHDQYNEQYF.